Following are 8 T cell receptor beta chains from one sample sequenced in a study of spatial heterogeneity in lung cancer. Time point meaning: sample taken at primary tumor resection. Via MiXCR, TCRdb re-called the 5' RACE reads, giving one row per CDR3 protein. The sample has around 14,000 distinct CDR3 sequences, 3.6% seen once; the top ten hold approximately 10%. The source material was normal lung tissue next to the tumor, sampled at surgery. The receptors here all came from a male donor with early-stage non-small cell lung cancer.

Many counts were recorded for this clonotype. Because this beta chain is a stray read in a library intended to capture alpha chains, its abundance should not be given much weight. The genes are TRBV6-2 or TRBV6-3 and TRBJ1-2; no firm D call. V lost 2 bases, J lost 4 bases, and 5 bases lay in between. The CDR3 length is 12 residues. The V gene's germline CDR1 is MNHEY and CDR2 SVGEGT. The CDR3 sequence is CASSYDGYGYTF. CDR3 nucleotides: TGTGCCAGCAGTTACGACGGCTATGGCTACACCTTC.

In this sample, this clonotype turned up many times. A library prepared for alpha chains yielded this beta chain as an off-target read; its size is of little meaning. The V call is TRBV12-5, the J call TRBJ1-2, with D possibly TRBD1 on 5 matching bases. The length of the CDR3 is 14 residues. V lost 5 bases and J lost 0, with 10 bases in between. The germline CDR1 and CDR2 sequences are LGHNT and FRNRAP. CDR3 DNA: TGTGCTAGTGGTCCTCCAGGGCCTAACTATGGCTACACCTTC. Translated, it gives CASGPPGPNYGYTF.

This clonotype has ten or more counts. Little can be read into the size of this beta chain, an off-target read in a library designed for alpha chains. The chain is built from TRBV7-8 and TRBJ1-1; 10 bases agree with TRBD1. Looked up from germline, CDR1 is SGHVS and CDR2 is FQNEAQ. Trimming took 5 bases from V and 11 from J; bases not matched to a gene: 8. This CDR3 spans 13 amino acids. CDR3 amino acids: CASSLGTGAEAFF. CDR3 nucleotide sequence: TGTGCCAGCAGCCTGGGGACAGGGGCGGAGGCTTTCTTT.

The sample holds many counts of this clonotype. This beta chain lies outside the target of a library built for alpha chains; its clone size means little. The J gene is TRBJ2-5, the V gene TRBV20-1; D remains unclear. The CDR3 has 15 amino acids. Germline lookup yields CDR1 DFQATT and CDR2 SNEGSKA (reference sequence). The V end was cut by 0 bases, the J end by 4 bases, with 15 bases between. The CDR3 is CSARDIGPARETQYF. The CDR3 bases are TGCAGTGCTAGAGATATCGGACCGGCGCGAGAGACCCAGTACTTC.

This clonotype was detected ten times or more. As an off-target read in a library built for alpha chains, this beta chain has a frequency of little significance. The CDR3 is CASSPNAGGDQPQHF. The CDR3 nucleotides read TGTGCCAGCTCACCAAATGCAGGGGGCGATCAGCCCCAGCATTTT. V usage is TRBV18 and J usage is TRBJ1-5; 8 bases match TRBD1. V was clipped by 2 bases and J by 5 bases; unmatched bases: 5. This CDR3 region has 15 residues. Germline CDR1 KGHSH, CDR2 LQKENI.

This clonotype was picked up many times. This beta chain is an off-target read within a library intended for alpha chains, so its frequency means little. This chain uses TRBV13 with TRBJ1-2; D gene ambiguous. The CDR3 is 14 amino acids. Deletions cut 0 bases from V and 11 bases from J, with 16 bases between. Germline-derived CDR1 and CDR2 are PRHDT and FYEKMQ (reference sequence). This CDR3 is CASSLGDGGRLYTF. DNA for the CDR3: TGTGCCAGCAGCTTAGGGGACGGAGGCCGACTGTACACCTTC.

This clonotype was picked up many times. The library was prepared for alpha chains; this beta chain is a stray read, so its frequency means little. The chain combines TRBV7-8 with TRBJ1-1, with 8 bases identical to TRBD1. The CDR3 covers 13 residues. J was trimmed by 8 bases and V by 5 bases; bases with no gene match: 7. Germline V gene lookup returns CDR1 SGHVS and CDR2 FQNEAQ. The CDR3 sequence is CASSGRGPGEAFF. In nucleotides, the CDR3 is TGTGCCAGCAGCGGCAGGGGGCCTGGGGAAGCTTTCTTT.

This clonotype was seen at least ten times. Since the library was made to target alpha chains, this beta chain is a stray read and its abundance is not meaningful. The rearrangement uses TRBV7-9 and TRBJ2-5; 8 bases line up with TRBD2. The CDR3 sequence is 18 residues long. Germline V CDR1 and CDR2: SEHNR, FQNEAQ (reference sequence). Trimming cost V 4 bases and J 5 bases; bases outside gene matches: 18. CDR3 coding DNA: TGTGCCAGCAGCTCTCTGGTTATTACGGGAGGGCCCTGGGAGACCCAGTACTTC. Translation: CASSSLVITGGPWETQYF.